This T cell receptor beta chain was retrieved from a study of blood T cell repertoires in COVID-19. Study information: Samples came from the United States, Italy and Spain, spanning acute and convalescent COVID-19. The analysed material was cDNA or gDNA that came from T cells, B-cell-depleted T cells, or PBMCs.

Profiling relied on immunoSEQ multiplex PCR, and the TCRdb table lists in-frame clones only, not all of them. The sample lists 150,000 to 200,000 clones; around 88% were seen once. The length of the CDR3 is 13 residues. Trimming took 0 bases from V and 8 from J, leaving 10 bases between them. The germline CDR1 and CDR2 sequences are MRHNA and SNTAGT. This TCR was sampled from a human donor in a cohort sampled during active COVID-19. The sequenced sample was peripheral blood. The chain couples TRBV6-4 to TRBJ1-2, with a tentative D call TRBD1 (6 bases). CDR3 residues: CASSDSRGFGYTF. As DNA, the CDR3 is TGTGCCAGCAGTGACTCGAGGGGGTTCGGCTACACCTTC.